The 5 T cell receptor beta chains presented below share a single source sample, sequenced in a study of blood T cell repertoires in COVID-19. Measured with immunoSEQ multiplex PCR; TCRdb has only the in-frame clones, and not every one. The table has approximately 64,000 clones, about 80% seen once; the top ten hold approximately 0.8%. The sequenced sample consisted of peripheral blood. These receptors originate from a woman in her 70s with acute or convalescent COVID-19.

The genes are TRBV15 and TRBJ1-4, with D possibly being TRBD1 (6 bases). The CDR3 is 15 amino acids. Trimming took off 1 base at V and 7 bases at J, with 13 bases between the two ends. Germline assignment: CDR1 LNHNV and CDR2 YYDKDF (reference sequence). CDR3: CATSRVKGGSEKLFF. The CDR3 region has the DNA TGTGCCACCAGCAGAGTAAAAGGGGGTAGTGAAAAACTGTTTTTT.

This chain links TRBV7-9 with TRBJ2-5, with 10 bases lining up with TRBD1. CDR1 is SEHNR, CDR2 FQNEAQ, per germline (reference sequence). V lost 8 bases, J lost 3 bases, and 15 bases stayed unmatched. This CDR3 has 17 amino acids. In DNA, the CDR3 is TGTGCCAGCGCCAGGGGGCTGGGACAGGGGATGGAAGAGACCCAGTACTTC. Residues: CASARGLGQGMEETQYF.

The chain is built from TRBV28 and TRBJ2-7, with TRBD1 matching 10 bases. The V segment lost 4 bases and the J segment 5 bases; nucleotides outside the gene matches: 8. The germline V gene encodes CDR1 MDHEN and CDR2 SYDVKM. The length of the CDR3 is 15 residues. The DNA of the CDR3 is TGTGCCAGCAGTTCGACCGACAGGGGGCGGGACGAGCAGTACTTC. This encodes CASSSTDRGRDEQYF.

The V gene is TRBV4-1, the J gene TRBJ1-2; maybe TRBD1 (5 bases). This CDR3 contains 16 residues. V was shortened by 3 bases and J by 0 bases, with 14 bases between the two germline ends. Germline CDR1 and CDR2: MGHRA and YSYEKL. The CDR3 DNA reads as TGCGCCAGCAGCCAGGAGGGCGCAGGGACTAACTATGGCTACACCTTC. Protein: CASSQEGAGTNYGYTF.

Comments on this clone: The sample holds other DNA sequences that translate to the same CDR3. The rearrangement uses TRBV9 and TRBJ1-1; D not certain. V lost 0 bases to trimming and J lost 5 bases, with 8 bases between them. The CDR3 runs 13 residues. Germline CDR1 and CDR2: SGDLS and YYNGEE. The CDR3 here is CASSVGTGTEAFF. Written as DNA, the CDR3 is TGTGCCAGCAGCGTAGGGACGGGAACTGAAGCTTTCTTT.